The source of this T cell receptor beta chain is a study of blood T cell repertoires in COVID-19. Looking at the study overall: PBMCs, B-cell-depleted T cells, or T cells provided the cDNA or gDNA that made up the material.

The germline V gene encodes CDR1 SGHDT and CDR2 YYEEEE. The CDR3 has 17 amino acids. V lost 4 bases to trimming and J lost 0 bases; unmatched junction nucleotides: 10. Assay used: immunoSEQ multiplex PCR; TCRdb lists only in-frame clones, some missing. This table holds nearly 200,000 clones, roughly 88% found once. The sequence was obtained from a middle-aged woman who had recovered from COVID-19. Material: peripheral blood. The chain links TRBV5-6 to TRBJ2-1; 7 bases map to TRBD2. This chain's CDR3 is CASSGPSGYGSYNEQFF. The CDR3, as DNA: TGTGCCAGCAGCGGACCTAGCGGCTACGGCTCCTACAATGAGCAGTTCTTC.